These T cell receptor beta chains were read from a single sample in a study of blood T cell repertoires in COVID-19. Clones were sequenced by immunoSEQ multiplex PCR, and TCRdb holds only the in-frame ones, with some missing. This sample has roughly 39,000 clones; roughly 86% occur once, and the top ten carry more than 15%. The material sequenced was peripheral blood. The receptors originated from a middle-aged man in a cohort sampled during active COVID-19. Both conserved end residues are part of each CDR3. D genes are given only for firm matches. Clone size, where shown, is once, few, many, or a class for clones that have expanded.

size,J,V,length,D,DNA,CDR3
.,TRBJ2-1,TRBV6-5,11,.,TGTGCCAGCAGCCCGGGTTATGAGCAGTTCTTC,CASSPGYEQFF
once,TRBJ2-1,TRBV18,16,TRBD2,TGTGCCAGCTCACCCTTGGAGGCGGGAGGGTACAATGAGCAGTTCTTC,CASSPLEAGGYNEQFF
.,TRBJ2-2,TRBV23-1,14,.,TGCGCCAGGGTGGTAATAGGGGTCACCGGGGAGCTGTTTTTT,CARVVIGVTGELFF
.,TRBJ2-3,TRBV3-1/TRBV3-2,20,TRBD2,TGTGCCAGCAGCCAAGATACGCGGACTAGCGGGGGGGCCGGCACAGATACGCAGTATTTT,CASSQDTRTSGGAGTDTQYF
.,TRBJ1-1,TRBV27,13,TRBD1,TGTGCCAGCAGTTTAGGGACAGGGACCGAAGCTTTCTTT,CASSLGTGTEAFF
.,TRBJ2-7,TRBV6-2/TRBV6-3,15,.,TGTGCCAGCAGTTCATGGACAGCGAGCTCCTACGAGCAGTACTTC,CASSSWTASSYEQYF
.,TRBJ2-2,TRBV25-1,18,.,TGTGCCAGCAGTGAAGGGGACTTTAGCGGCCCCCTGGGCGGGGAGCTGTTTTTT,CASSEGDFSGPLGGELFF
.,TRBJ2-1,TRBV7-9,15,.,TGTGCCAGCAGCTTAGGGGAGAGCTCCTACAATGAGCAGTTCTTC,CASSLGESSYNEQFF
.,TRBJ2-3,TRBV28,16,TRBD1,TGTGCCAGCAGCTCAGTTGGGACAGTCATCACAGATACGCAGTATTTT,CASSSVGTVITDTQYF
.,TRBJ1-1,TRBV18,18,.,TGTGCCAGCTCTCCCAACGTACGACTCAGGGAGGGGGACACTGAAGCTTTCTTT,CASSPNVRLREGDTEAFF
.,TRBJ2-1,TRBV19,15,TRBD2,TGTGCCAGTAGTCCCGGACTAGCGGGAGTTGGGGAGCAGTTCTTC,CASSPGLAGVGEQFF